This T cell receptor (beta chain) stems from a study of T cells after yellow fever vaccination. TCRdb analysed the 5' RACE reads with MiXCR anew, one entry per CDR3 protein. The sample has some 560,000 distinct CDR3 sequences; less than 20% are singletons. CDR3 length: 15 amino acids. V was clipped by 4 bases and J by 5 bases; unmatched bases: 11. The germline CDR1 and CDR2 sequences are SGHTA and FQGTGA. V gene TRBV7-3 combines with J gene TRBJ2-7; 7 bases align to TRBD2. The material sequenced was PBMCs, taken less than 6 days after the first yellow fever vaccination. The source of this sequence is a man aged 18-30 years who received the YFV17D yellow fever vaccine. CDR3 DNA: TGTGCCAGCAGCTCTAAGGGTACTAGCGATCACGAGCAGTACTTC. Protein sequence: CASSSKGTSDHEQYF.